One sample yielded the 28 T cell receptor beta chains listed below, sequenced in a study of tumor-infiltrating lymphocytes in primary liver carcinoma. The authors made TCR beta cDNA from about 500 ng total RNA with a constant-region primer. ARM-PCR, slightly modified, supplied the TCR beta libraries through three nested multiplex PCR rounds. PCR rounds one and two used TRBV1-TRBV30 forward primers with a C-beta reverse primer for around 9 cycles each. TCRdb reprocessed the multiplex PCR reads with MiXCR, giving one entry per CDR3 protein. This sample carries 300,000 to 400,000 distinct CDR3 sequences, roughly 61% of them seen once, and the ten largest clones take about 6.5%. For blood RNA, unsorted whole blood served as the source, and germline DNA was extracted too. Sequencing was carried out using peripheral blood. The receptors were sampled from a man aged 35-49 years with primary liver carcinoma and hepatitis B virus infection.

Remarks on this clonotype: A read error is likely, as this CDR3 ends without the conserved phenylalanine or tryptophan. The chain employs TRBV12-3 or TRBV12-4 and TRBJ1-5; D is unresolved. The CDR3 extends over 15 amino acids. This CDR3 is CVSSLQELSNQPQHC. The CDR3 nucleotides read TGTGTCAGCAGTTTGCAGGAACTTAGCAATCAGCCCCAGCATTGT.

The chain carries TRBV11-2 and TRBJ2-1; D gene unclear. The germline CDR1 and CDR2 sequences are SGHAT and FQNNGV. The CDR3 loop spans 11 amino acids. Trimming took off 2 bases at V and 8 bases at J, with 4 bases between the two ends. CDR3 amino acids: CASSLSYEQFF. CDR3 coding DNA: TGTGCCAGCAGCTTAAGTTATGAGCAGTTCTTC.

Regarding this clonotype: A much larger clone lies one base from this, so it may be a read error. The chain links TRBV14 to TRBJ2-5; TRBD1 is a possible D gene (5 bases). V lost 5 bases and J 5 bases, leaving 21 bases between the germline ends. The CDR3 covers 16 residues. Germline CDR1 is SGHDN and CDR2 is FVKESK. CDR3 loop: CASSDSRSQDGETQYF. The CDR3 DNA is TGTGCCAGCAGCGACAGCCGTTCACAGGACGGGGAGACCCAGTACTTC.

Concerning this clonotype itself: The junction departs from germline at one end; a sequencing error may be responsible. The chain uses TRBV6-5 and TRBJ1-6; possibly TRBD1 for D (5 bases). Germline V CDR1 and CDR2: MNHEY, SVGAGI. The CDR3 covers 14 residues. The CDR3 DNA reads TGTGCCAGCAGTTCGCCACAGGTCAATTCACACCTCCACTTT. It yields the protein CASSSPQVNSHLHF.

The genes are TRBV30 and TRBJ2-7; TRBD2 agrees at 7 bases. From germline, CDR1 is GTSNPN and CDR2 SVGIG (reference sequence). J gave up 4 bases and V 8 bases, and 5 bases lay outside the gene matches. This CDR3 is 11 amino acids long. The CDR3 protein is CAGFGGYEQYF. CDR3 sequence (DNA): TGTGCCGGATTCGGGGGGTACGAGCAGTACTTC. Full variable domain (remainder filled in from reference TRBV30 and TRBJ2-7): SQTIHQWPATLVQPVGSPLSLECTVEGTSNPNLYWYRQAAGRGLQLLFYSVGIGQISSEVPQNLSASRPQDRQFILSSKKLLLSDSGFYLCAGFGGYEQYFGPGTRLTVT.

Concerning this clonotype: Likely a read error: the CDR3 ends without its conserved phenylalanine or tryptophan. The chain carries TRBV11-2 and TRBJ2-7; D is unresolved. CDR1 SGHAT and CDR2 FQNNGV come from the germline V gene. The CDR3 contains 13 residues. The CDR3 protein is CASSLELFEEQYL. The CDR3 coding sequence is TGTGCCAGCAGTTTAGAACTCTTCGAAGAGCAGTACCTC.

The CDR3, as DNA: TGTGCCAGCAGCGTAGAGGGGAGGTGGGGGTCCGACTATGGCTACACCTTC. Its protein product is CASSVEGRWGSDYGYTF. The chain combines TRBV9 with TRBJ1-2; TRBD1 might be the D (5 bases). Germline values: CDR1 SGDLS, CDR2 YYNGEE. The V end was cut by 0 bases, the J end by 3 bases, with 18 bases between. This CDR3 is built from 17 residues.

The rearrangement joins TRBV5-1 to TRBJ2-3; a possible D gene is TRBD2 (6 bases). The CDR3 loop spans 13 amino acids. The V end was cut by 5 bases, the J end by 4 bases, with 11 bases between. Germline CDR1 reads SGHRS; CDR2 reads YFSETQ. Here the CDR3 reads CASSLLAPDTQYF. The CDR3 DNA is TGCGCCAGCAGTCTTCTAGCGCCAGATACGCAGTATTTT.

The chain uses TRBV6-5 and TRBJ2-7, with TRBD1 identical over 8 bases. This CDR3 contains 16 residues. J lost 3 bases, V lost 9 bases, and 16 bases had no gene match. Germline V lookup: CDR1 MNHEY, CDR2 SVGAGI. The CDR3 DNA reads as TGTGCCAGTAGTCGACTGTCGGGACAGGTAATCTACGAGCAGTACTTC. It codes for CASSRLSGQVIYEQYF.

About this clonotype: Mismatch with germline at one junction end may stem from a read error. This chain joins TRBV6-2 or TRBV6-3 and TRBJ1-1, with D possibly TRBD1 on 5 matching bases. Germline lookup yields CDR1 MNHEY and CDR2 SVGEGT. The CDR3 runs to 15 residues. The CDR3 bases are TGTGCCGGCAGTAACGCAGGGTTTCTGAACACTGAAGCTTTCTTT. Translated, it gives CAGSNAGFLNTEAFF.

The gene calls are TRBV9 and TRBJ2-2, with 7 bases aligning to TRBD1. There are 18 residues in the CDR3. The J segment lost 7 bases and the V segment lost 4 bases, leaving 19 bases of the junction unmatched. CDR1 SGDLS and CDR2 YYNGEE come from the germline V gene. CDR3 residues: CASSLRPPDRDGIGELFF. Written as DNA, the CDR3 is TGTGCCAGCAGCCTCCGTCCCCCTGACAGGGATGGGATCGGGGAGCTGTTTTTT. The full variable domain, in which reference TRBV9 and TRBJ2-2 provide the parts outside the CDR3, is DSGVTQTPKHLITATGQRVTLRCSPRSGDLSVYWYQQSLDQGLQFLIQYYNGEERAKGNILERFSAQQFPDLHSELNLSSLELGDSALYFCASSLRPPDRDGIGELFFGEGSRLTVL.

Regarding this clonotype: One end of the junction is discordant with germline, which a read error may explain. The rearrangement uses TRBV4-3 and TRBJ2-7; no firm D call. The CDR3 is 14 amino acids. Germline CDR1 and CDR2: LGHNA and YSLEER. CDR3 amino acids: CASSHGVGPYEKYF. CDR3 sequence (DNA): TGCGCCAGCAGCCATGGAGTAGGACCCTACGAGAAGTACTTC.

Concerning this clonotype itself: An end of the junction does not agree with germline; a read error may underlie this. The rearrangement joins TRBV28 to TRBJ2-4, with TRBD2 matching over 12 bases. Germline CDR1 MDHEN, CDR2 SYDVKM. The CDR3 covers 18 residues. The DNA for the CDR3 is TGTGCCAGCAGTCCCGGACTAGCGGGACCCGCAGCCAAAAACATTCAGAACTTC. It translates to CASSPGLAGPAAKNIQNF. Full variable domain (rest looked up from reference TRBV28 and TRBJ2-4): DVKVTQSSRYLVKRTGEKVFLECVQDMDHENMFWYRQDPGLGLRLIYFSYDVKMKEKGDIPEGYSVSREKKERFSLILESASTNQTSMYLCASSPGLAGPAAKNIQNFGAGTRLSVL.

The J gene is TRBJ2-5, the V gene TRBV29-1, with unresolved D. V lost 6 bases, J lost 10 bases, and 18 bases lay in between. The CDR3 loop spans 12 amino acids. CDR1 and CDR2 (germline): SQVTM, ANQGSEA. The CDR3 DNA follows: TGCAGCGTCGCCTTCGGTGGGCCAGTCCAGTACTTC. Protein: CSVAFGGPVQYF.

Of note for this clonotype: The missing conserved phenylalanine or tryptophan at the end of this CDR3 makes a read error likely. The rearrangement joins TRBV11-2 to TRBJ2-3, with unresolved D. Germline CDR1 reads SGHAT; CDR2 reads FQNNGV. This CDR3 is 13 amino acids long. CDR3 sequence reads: CASSRPSTDTQYL. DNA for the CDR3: TGTGCAAGCAGCCGACCTAGCACAGATACGCAGTATCTT.

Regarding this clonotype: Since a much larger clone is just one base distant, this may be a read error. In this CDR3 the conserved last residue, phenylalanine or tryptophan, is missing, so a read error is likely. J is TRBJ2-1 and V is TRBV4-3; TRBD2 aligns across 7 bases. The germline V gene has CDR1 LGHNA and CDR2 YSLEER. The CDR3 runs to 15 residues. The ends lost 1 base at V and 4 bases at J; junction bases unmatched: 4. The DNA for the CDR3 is TGCGCCAGCAGCCAAGGCGGGGACTATTACAATGAGCAGTTCTCC. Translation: CASSQGGDYYNEQFS.

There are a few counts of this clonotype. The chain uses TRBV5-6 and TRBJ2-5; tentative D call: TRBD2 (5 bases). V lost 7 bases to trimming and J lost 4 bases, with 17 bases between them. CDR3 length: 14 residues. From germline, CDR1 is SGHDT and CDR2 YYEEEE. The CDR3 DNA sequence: TGTGCCAGCGGAGTGAACGGGATTCGAGAGACCCAGTACTTC. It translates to CASGVNGIRETQYF.

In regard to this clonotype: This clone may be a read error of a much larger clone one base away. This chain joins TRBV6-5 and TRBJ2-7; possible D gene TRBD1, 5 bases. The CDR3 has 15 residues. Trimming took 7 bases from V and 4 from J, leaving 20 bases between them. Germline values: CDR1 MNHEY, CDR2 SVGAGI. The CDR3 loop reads CASNPSQGSGYEQYF. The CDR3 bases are TGTGCCAGCAACCCCTCCCAGGGTTCTGGTTACGAGCAGTACTTC.

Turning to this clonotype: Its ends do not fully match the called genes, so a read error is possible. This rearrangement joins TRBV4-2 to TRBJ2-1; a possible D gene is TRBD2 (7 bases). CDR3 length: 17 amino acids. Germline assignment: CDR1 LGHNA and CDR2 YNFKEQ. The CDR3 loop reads CASSQDRGAVCSKEQFF. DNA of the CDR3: TGCGCCAGCAGCCAAGACCGGGGGGCAGTATGTTCCAAAGAGCAGTTCTTC.

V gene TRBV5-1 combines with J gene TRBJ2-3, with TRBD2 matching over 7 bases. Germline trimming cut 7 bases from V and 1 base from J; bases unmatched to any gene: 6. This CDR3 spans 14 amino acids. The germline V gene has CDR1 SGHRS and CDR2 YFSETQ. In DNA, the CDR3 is TGCGCCAGCGGGGTGGCGGGAGGCACAGATACGCAGTATTTT. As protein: CASGVAGGTDTQYF.

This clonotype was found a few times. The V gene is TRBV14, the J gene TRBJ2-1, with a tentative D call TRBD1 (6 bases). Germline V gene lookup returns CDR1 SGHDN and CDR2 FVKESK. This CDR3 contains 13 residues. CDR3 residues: CVSSFRTGWGQFF. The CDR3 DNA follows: TGTGTCAGTAGCTTCCGTACAGGGTGGGGGCAGTTCTTC.

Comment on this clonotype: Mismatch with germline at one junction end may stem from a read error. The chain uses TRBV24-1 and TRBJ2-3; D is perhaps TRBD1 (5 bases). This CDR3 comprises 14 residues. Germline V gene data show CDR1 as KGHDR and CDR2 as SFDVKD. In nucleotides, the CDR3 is TGTGCCACCAATGATACAAGGGGCGCAGATACGCAGTATTTT. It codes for CATNDTRGADTQYF.

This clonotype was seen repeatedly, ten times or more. CDR3 in amino acids: CASSNGYIQYF. In DNA, the CDR3 is TGTGCCAGCAGCAACGGTTACATTCAGTACTTC. V gene TRBV11-1 combines with J gene TRBJ2-4; D remains unclear. The germline V gene has CDR1 SGHAT and CDR2 FQDESV (reference sequence). With 5 bases removed from V and 8 bases from J, the gap between germline ends came to 7 bases. This CDR3 region has 11 residues.

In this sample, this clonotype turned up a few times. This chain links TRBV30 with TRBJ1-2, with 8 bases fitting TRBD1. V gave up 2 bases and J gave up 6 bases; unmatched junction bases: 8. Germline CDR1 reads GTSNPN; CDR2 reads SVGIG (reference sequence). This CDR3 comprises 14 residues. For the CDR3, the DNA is TGTGCCTGGAGTCCCGGACAGGGTTTGGATGGCTACACCTTC. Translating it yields CAWSPGQGLDGYTF.

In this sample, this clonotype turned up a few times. The CDR3 here is CASSQNLGLAGSNEQFF. CDR3 DNA sequence: TGCGCCAGCAGCCAGAACCTAGGGCTAGCGGGATCCAATGAGCAGTTCTTC. The chain couples TRBV4-1 to TRBJ2-1; 9 nucleotides agree with TRBD2. Germline V lookup: CDR1 MGHRA, CDR2 YSYEKL. V was pared by 3 bases and J by 6 bases, with 12 bases of the junction left unmatched. The CDR3 spans 17 residues.

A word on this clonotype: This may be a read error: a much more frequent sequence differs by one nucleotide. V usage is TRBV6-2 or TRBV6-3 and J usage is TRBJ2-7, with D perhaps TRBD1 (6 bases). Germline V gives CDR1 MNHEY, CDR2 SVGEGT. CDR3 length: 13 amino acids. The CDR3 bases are TGTGCCAGCAGTTACACGGATGGGGGCGAGAAGTACTTC. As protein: CASSYTDGGEKYF.

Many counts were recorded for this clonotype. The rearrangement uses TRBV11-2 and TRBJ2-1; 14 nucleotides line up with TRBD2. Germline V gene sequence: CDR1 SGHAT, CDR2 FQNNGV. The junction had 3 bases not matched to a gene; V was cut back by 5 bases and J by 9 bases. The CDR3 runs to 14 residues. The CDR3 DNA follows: TGTGCCAGCAGCGGGACTAGCGGGAGTAGTGAGCAGTTCTTC. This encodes CASSGTSGSSEQFF.

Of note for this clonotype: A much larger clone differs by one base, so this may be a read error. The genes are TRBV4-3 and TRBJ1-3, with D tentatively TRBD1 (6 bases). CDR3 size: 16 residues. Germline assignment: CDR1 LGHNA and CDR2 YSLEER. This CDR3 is CASNQDTGFKRNTIYF. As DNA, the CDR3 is TGCGCCAGCAACCAAGATACAGGGTTTAAGAGAAACACCATATATTTT.